These 18 T cell receptor beta chains originate from one sample sequenced in a study of T-cell reconstitution after alpha-beta-depleted transplantation in children. Preparation of the TCRbeta library was carried out with unique molecular identifiers. TCRdb analysed the PCR reads with MiXCR anew, one entry per CDR3 protein. This table has 140,000 to 150,000 distinct CDR3 sequences, 8.8% appearing once. The specimen comprised PBMCs, mostly from graft donor cells, sampled 180 days after TCRalphabeta/CD19-depleted stem cell transplant. These receptors were obtained from a female patient aged 2-15 years who had a stem cell transplant for congenital amegakaryocytic thrombocytopenia, so the T cells may come from the graft donor.

This clonotype was counted at least ten times. The J gene is TRBJ2-7, the V gene TRBV13, with D hard to call. Looked up from germline, CDR1 is PRHDT and CDR2 is FYEKMQ (reference sequence). The CDR3 runs 14 residues. V dropped 3 bases and J dropped 3 bases, with 12 bases sitting between them. For the CDR3, the DNA is TGTGCCAGCAGCTTCCGAGAAACGATCTACGAGCAGTACTTC. Its protein product is CASSFRETIYEQYF.

This clonotype occurred many times. This chain joins TRBV10-3 and TRBJ1-1, with D possibly being TRBD1 (6 bases). Germline assignment: CDR1 ENHRY and CDR2 SYGVKD. The CDR3 has 16 residues. V lost 5 bases and J lost 5, with 21 bases in between. The CDR3 DNA reads TGTGCCATCAGTTCTGACAGGAGAATTTTGGGGACTGAAGCTTTCTTT. Amino acid sequence: CAISSDRRILGTEAFF.

Many counts were recorded for this clonotype. Written as DNA, the CDR3 is TGTGCCAGCAGACCCGGGACAGGGGGCGAAAAACTGTTTTTT. It yields the protein CASRPGTGGEKLFF. V is TRBV12-3 or TRBV12-4 and J is TRBJ1-4; 12 nucleotides match TRBD1. This CDR3 has 14 residues. V shed 6 bases and J 8 bases; nucleotides not matched to a gene: 4.

This clonotype showed up many times. The chain combines TRBV11-2 with TRBJ2-7; 7 bases fit TRBD2. Trimming at V came to 5 bases and at J to 5 bases, leaving 0 bases not matched to a gene. CDR1 and CDR2 from the germline V gene are SGHAT and FQNNGV. The length of the CDR3 is 11 residues. The CDR3 reads CASSRGDEQYF. Here the CDR3 DNA reads TGTGCCAGCAGCCGGGGGGACGAGCAGTACTTC.

This clonotype was detected ten times or more. This chain joins TRBV29-1 and TRBJ2-5, with D possibly TRBD1 on 5 matching bases. Deletions cut 6 bases from V and 1 base from J, with 15 bases between. Germline V gives CDR1 SQVTM, CDR2 ANQGSEA. The CDR3 is made up of 14 amino acids. CDR3 nucleotides: TGCAGCGTCTTCGAGACAGCTTCCCAAGAGACCCAGTACTTC. It encodes CSVFETASQETQYF.

This clonotype was picked up many times. V and J are TRBV20-1 and TRBJ1-3; 7 bases are shared with TRBD1. CDR3 size: 15 residues. Germline lookup yields CDR1 DFQATT and CDR2 SNEGSKA (reference sequence). V shed 0 bases, J shed 3 bases, and the junction held 5 bases outside the gene matches. The CDR3 loop reads CSARDYRGFGNTIYF. CDR3 in DNA: TGCAGTGCTAGAGATTACAGGGGCTTTGGAAACACCATATATTTT.

This clonotype was found many times. CDR3: CSAPKTSGALNEQFF. CDR3 sequence (DNA): TGCAGTGCTCCAAAAACTAGCGGAGCCCTTAATGAGCAGTTCTTC. The V and J genes are TRBV20-1 and TRBJ2-1, with 8 nucleotides matching TRBD2. Germline V gene sequence: CDR1 DFQATT, CDR2 SNEGSKA (reference sequence). This CDR3 is 15 amino acids long. Trimming cost V 5 bases and J 7 bases; bases outside gene matches: 13.

Only a few counts were recorded for this clonotype. The V and J genes are TRBV12-3 or TRBV12-4 and TRBJ1-6, with 12 bases identical to TRBD1. V shed 6 bases, J shed 10 bases, and the junction held 4 bases outside the gene matches. This CDR3 comprises 14 residues. This CDR3 reads CASRRDRGLSPLHF. DNA of the CDR3: TGTGCCAGCAGGCGGGACAGGGGGCTGTCACCCCTCCACTTT.

This clonotype was seen repeatedly, ten times or more. V and J are TRBV5-1 and TRBJ2-3; D gene uncertain. V shed 0 bases and J shed 2 bases, with 4 bases lying between them. Germline loops: CDR1 SGHRS, CDR2 YFSETQ. The CDR3 loop spans 13 amino acids. The CDR3 nucleotides are TGCGCCAGCAGCTTGGTTTACACAGATACGCAGTATTTT. It encodes CASSLVYTDTQYF. The variable domain in full, completed from reference TRBV5-1 and TRBJ2-3, reads KAGVTQTPRYLIKTRGQQVTLSCSPISGHRSVSWYQQTPGQGLQFLFEYFSETQRNKGNFPGRFSGRQFSNSRSEMNVSTLELGDSALYLCASSLVYTDTQYFGPGTRLTVL.

This clonotype showed up just a few times. This chain connects TRBV20-1 to TRBJ2-1, with 9 bases lining up with TRBD2. Germline-derived CDR1 and CDR2 are DFQATT and SNEGSKA (reference sequence). Losses at the gene ends were 0 bases for V and 1 base for J; bases not matched to a gene: 13. This CDR3 is built from 19 residues. CDR3 amino acids: CSAREVLAGLGGSYNEQFF. The CDR3 bases are TGCAGTGCTAGAGAGGTTCTAGCGGGATTAGGTGGGTCCTACAATGAGCAGTTCTTC.

The CDR3 here is CSAGPTGNGYTF. CDR3 DNA: TGCAGTGCTGGGCCGACAGGGAATGGCTACACCTTC. The chain carries TRBV20-1 and TRBJ1-2, with 7 bases that match TRBD1. The V gene end was trimmed by 5 bases and the J gene end by 6 bases; junction bases not matched to a gene: 6. The CDR3 consists of 12 residues. Looked up from germline, CDR1 is DFQATT and CDR2 is SNEGSKA (reference sequence).

V gene TRBV5-6 combines with J gene TRBJ1-1, with D possibly being TRBD1 (6 bases). Trimming cost V 4 bases and J 2 bases, with 18 bases left between them. Germline CDR1 reads SGHDT; CDR2 reads YYEEEE. The CDR3 runs 16 residues. CDR3 nucleotide sequence: TGTGCCAGCAGCCACGGAACAGGGATAGGAAACACTGAAGCTTTCTTT. Protein product: CASSHGTGIGNTEAFF.

This clonotype showed up many times. In DNA, the CDR3 is TGCAGTGCAGAACTAGGGGGATATACGCAGTATTTT. Protein product: CSAELGGYTQYF. The genes are TRBV20-1 and TRBJ2-3; possible D gene TRBD1, 6 bases. CDR3 length: 12 amino acids. Between the trimmed V and J ends, which lost 6 bases and 7 bases, there was a span of 14 bases. Germline assignment: CDR1 DFQATT and CDR2 SNEGSKA (reference sequence).

The genes are TRBV5-1 and TRBJ2-1; TRBD1 is a possible D gene (5 bases). The germline CDR1 and CDR2 sequences are SGHRS and YFSETQ. Trimming cost V 1 base and J 2 bases, with 10 bases left between them. The CDR3 is made up of 15 amino acids. Here the CDR3 DNA reads TGCGCCAGCAGCTTGCGACAGCCACCCTACAATGAGCAGTTCTTC. It codes for CASSLRQPPYNEQFF.

There are a few counts of this clonotype. V gene TRBV30 combines with J gene TRBJ2-7; D is unclear. The V gene lost 5 bases and the J gene lost 1 base, with 9 bases spanning the gap. This CDR3 comprises 12 residues. The germline V gene has CDR1 GTSNPN and CDR2 SVGIG (reference sequence). CDR3 bases: TGTGCCTGGGCAAGGACGTCCTACGAGCAGTACTTC. Its protein is CAWARTSYEQYF.

This clonotype was observed at least ten times. The chain joins TRBV11-3 to TRBJ2-7, with 7 bases aligning to TRBD1. Trimming at V came to 5 bases and at J to 3 bases, leaving 10 bases not matched to a gene. CDR1 SGHNT and CDR2 YENEEA come from the germline V gene. The CDR3 is 15 residues long. The DNA for the CDR3 is TGTGCCAGCAGCGCAACAGGGGTTCCCTACTACGAGCAGTACTTC. Its protein is CASSATGVPYYEQYF.

This clonotype has only a few counts. The chain joins TRBV3-1 to TRBJ2-3, with 9 positions matching TRBD2. The V and J ends lost 8 bases and 1 base, in that order; junction bases with no gene match: 7. The CDR3 has 15 residues. Per the germline V gene, CDR1 is LGHDT and CDR2 is YNNKEL (reference sequence). Here the CDR3 DNA reads TGTGCCAGCGCCTATGCGGGAGGGGGCACAGATACGCAGTATTTT. It codes for CASAYAGGGTDTQYF.

This clonotype showed up many times. The chain joins TRBV28 to TRBJ2-7; D not certain. V shed 2 bases and J shed 2 bases, with 4 bases lying between them. The CDR3 extends over 12 amino acids. Per germline, CDR1 MDHEN and CDR2 SYDVKM. The CDR3 sequence is CASSLSTYEQYF. The CDR3, as DNA: TGTGCCAGCAGTTTAAGTACCTACGAGCAGTACTTC. Variable domain in full (rest from reference TRBV28 and TRBJ2-7): DVKVTQSSRYLVKRTGEKVFLECVQDMDHENMFWYRQDPGLGLRLIYFSYDVKMKEKGDIPEGYSVSREKKERFSLILESASTNQTSMYLCASSLSTYEQYFGPGTRLTVT.